This T cell receptor (beta chain) was retrieved from a study of T cell repertoires in cytomegalovirus infection (dated by TCRdb to between 2018 and 2021). Some background on the complete study: The HLA type of each donor mattered for the analysis, because public TCR beta signatures pointed to carriage of CMV infection along with the matching HLA type.

The V and J ends are trimmed by 3 bases and 7 bases, leaving 19 bases between them. The CDR3 numbers 15 residues from cysteine through phenylalanine. The kept DNA is CDR3 alone, 45 bases in frame from the first base. In the germline V gene, CDR1 corresponds to SGHRS and CDR2 to YFSETQ. Concerning this clonotype: No cognate antigen has been identified for it. Qualities for individual bases were not recorded, and no much larger clone is one base off.

The run used an Illumina HiSeq 1500. TCRdb redid the processing of the public reads, applying fastp at Q25 and MiXCR, and retained in-frame beta chains. Duplicate CDR3 protein sequences are folded into a single record with the most common DNA and genes. Recorded for this sample are some 97,000 distinct CDR3 sequences; more than 20% of them occurred a single time. The ten most abundant clones make up 39% of the sample. Overall results and qualifications from the work: The ex vivo response was dominated by HLA-C-restricted CMV-specific TCR beta clonotypes, and the single most frequent clonotype in two of eight donors was supplied by these HLA-C-restricted clonotypes. Carriers of CMV infection plus the relevant HLA type were discriminated by the cumulative frequency of public TCR beta family members in the study cohort and in an independent roughly 320-donor cohort.

The receptor chain draws on TRBV5-1 and TRBJ2-5, with TRBD1 perhaps the D gene, on 5 matching bases. This TCR was sampled from a human donor in good health (CMV status not recorded). Some clones in this sample may be carry-over from other donors' samples. Sequencing was done on a sample of CD8+ T cells from PBMCs. Here the CDR3 is given as CASSSDPDTVGTQYF. The nucleotides are TGCGCCAGCAGCTCGGACCCGGACACGGTTGGGACCCAGTACTTC.